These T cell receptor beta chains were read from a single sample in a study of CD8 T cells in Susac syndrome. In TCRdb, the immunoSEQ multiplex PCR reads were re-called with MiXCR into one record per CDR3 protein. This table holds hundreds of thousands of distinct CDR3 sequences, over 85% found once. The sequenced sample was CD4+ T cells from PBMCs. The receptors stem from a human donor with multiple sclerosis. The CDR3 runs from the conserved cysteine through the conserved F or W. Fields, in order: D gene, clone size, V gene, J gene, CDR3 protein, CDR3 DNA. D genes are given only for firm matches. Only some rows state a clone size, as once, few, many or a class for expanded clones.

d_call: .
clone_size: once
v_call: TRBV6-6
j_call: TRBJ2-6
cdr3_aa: CASNLRSSGANVLTF
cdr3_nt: TGTGCCAGCAACCTCAGGTCATCTGGGGCCAACGTCCTGACTTTC

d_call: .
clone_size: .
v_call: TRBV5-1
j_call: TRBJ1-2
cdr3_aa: CASSLDGGTTF
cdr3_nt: TGCGCCAGCAGCTTGGACGGGGGCACTACCTTC

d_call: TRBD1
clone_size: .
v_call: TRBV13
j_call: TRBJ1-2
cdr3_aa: CASSLGGDRARYTF
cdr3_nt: TGTGCCAGCAGCTTAGGGGGCGACAGGGCGCGCTACACCTTC

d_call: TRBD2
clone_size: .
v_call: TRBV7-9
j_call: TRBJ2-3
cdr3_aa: CASSLTTIGGEDTQYF
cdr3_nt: TGTGCCAGCAGCTTAACAACAATCGGGGGGGAAGATACGCAGTATTTT

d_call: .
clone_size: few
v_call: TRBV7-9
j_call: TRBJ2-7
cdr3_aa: CASSLRSVSSYEQYF
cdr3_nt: TGTGCCAGCAGCTTAAGGTCGGTGAGCTCCTACGAGCAGTACTTC

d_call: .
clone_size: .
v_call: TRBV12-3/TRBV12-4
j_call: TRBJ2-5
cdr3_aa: CASSPLRGTQETQYF
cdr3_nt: TGTGCCAGCAGCCCCCTGCGCGGGACACAAGAGACCCAGTACTTC

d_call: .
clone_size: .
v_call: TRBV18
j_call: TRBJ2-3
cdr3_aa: CASSPVETDTQYF
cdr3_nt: TGTGCCAGCTCACCGGTTGAGACAGATACGCAGTATTTT

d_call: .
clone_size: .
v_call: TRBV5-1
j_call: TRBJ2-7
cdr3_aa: CASSSPAFRGPYEQYF
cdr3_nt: TGCGCCAGCAGCTCCCCCGCTTTCAGGGGACCCTACGAGCAGTACTTC

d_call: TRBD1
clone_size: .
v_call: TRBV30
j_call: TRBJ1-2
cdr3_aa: CAWSATGSYGYTF
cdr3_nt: TGTGCCTGGAGTGCGACAGGGAGTTATGGCTACACCTTC

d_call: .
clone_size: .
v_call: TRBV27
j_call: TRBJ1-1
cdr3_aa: CASSTQGRYTEAFF
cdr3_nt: TGTGCCAGCAGTACACAGGGTCGTTACACTGAAGCTTTCTTT

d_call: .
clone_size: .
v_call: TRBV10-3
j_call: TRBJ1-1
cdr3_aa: CAISEHQLNTEAFF
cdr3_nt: TGTGCCATCAGTGAACATCAGCTGAACACTGAAGCTTTCTTT

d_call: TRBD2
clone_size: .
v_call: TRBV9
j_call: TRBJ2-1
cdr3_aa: CASKDTGGLYNEQFF
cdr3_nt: TGTGCCAGCAAAGACACGGGGGGGCTCTACAATGAGCAGTTCTTC

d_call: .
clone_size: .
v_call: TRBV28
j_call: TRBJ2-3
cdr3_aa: CASSSSSAPPDTQYF
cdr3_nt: TGTGCCAGCAGTTCCTCGAGCGCCCCCCCAGATACGCAGTATTTT

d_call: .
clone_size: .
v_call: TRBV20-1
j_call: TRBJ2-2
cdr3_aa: CSARVGRAGELFF
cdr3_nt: TGCAGTGCTAGAGTGGGCCGCGCCGGGGAGCTGTTTTTT

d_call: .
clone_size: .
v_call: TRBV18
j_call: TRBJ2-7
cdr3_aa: CASSPPAGMSREQYF
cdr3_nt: TGTGCCAGCTCACCACCGGCAGGGATGTCTCGGGAGCAGTACTTC

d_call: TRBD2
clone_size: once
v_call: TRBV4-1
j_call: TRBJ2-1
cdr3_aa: CASSPTVLAGAQNEQFF
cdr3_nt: TGCGCCAGCAGCCCAACTGTTCTAGCGGGAGCTCAAAATGAGCAGTTCTTC

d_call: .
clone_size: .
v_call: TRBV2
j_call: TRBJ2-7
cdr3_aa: CASSDAVGLLYEQYF
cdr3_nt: TGTGCCAGCAGTGACGCCGTGGGCCTTTTATACGAGCAGTACTTC

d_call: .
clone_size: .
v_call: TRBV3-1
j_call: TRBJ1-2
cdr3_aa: CASSQGRVVGYGYTF
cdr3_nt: TGTGCCAGCAGCCAAGGCAGGGTGGTCGGTTATGGCTACACCTTC

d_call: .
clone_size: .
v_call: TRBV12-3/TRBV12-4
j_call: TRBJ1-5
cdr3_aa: CASSATRGQPQHF
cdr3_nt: TGTGCCAGCAGCGCCACCAGGGGACAGCCCCAGCATTTT

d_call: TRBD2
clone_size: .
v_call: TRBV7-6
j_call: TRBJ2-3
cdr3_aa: CASSPSSGGPTDTQYF
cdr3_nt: TGTGCCAGCAGCCCGTCTAGCGGGGGACCCACAGATACGCAGTATTTT

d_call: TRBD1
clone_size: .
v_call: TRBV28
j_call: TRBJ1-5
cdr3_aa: CASRTDREGNQPQHF
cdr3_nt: TGTGCCAGCAGGACGGACAGGGAAGGCAATCAGCCCCAGCATTTT

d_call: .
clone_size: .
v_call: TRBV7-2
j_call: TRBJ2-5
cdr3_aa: CASSGGTLQETQYF
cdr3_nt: TGTGCCAGCAGCGGGGGGACCTTACAAGAGACCCAGTACTTC

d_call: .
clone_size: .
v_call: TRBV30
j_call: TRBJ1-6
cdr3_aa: CASGSMGSPLHF
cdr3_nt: TGTGCCTCGGGGTCTATGGGTTCACCCCTCCACTTT

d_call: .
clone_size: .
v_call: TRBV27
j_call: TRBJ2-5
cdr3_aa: CASSFWLDKETQYF
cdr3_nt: TGTGCCAGCAGTTTTTGGCTAGACAAAGAGACCCAGTACTTC

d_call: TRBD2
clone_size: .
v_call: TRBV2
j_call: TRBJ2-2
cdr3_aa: CASSVILAGVVDTGELFF
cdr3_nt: TGTGCCAGCAGTGTGATACTAGCGGGAGTGGTGGACACCGGGGAGCTGTTTTTT

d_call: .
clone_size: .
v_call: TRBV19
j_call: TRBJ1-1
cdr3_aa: CASSTDGTSHTEAFF
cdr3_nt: TGTGCCAGTAGTACGGACGGCACCAGTCACACTGAAGCTTTCTTT